This is a list of T cell receptor beta chains from one sample in a study of blood T cell repertoires in COVID-19. Data came from immunoSEQ multiplex PCR; TCRdb stores just in-frame clones and leaves some out. This sample yields about 310,000 clones, of which about 88% are seen a single time; over 8% belongs to the top ten. Material: PBMCs or T cells enriched from blood (not recorded which). The origin of the receptors is a woman in her thirties or forties who had recovered from COVID-19. The CDR3 runs from the conserved cysteine through the conserved F or W. A D gene is named only where the DNA matches it firmly. For some rows the clone size is stated as once, few or many, or as a class when expanded; others skip it.

>NA|TRBD1|TRBV5-4|TRBJ2-6
CASSSPTGGFSGANVLTF
TGTGCCAGCAGTTCTCCGACAGGGGGCTTCTCTGGGGCCAACGTCCTGACTTTC
>once|NA|TRBV7-9|TRBJ1-2
CASSLGSPKRGYTF
TGTGCCAGCAGCTTAGGTTCCCCGAAGAGAGGCTACACCTTC
>NA|NA|TRBV4-1|TRBJ2-3
CASSPVITDTQYF
TGCGCCAGCAGCCCTGTTATCACAGATACGCAGTATTTT
>NA|TRBD1|TRBV10-3|TRBJ2-5
CAISDPVTSRGPQYF
TGTGCCATCAGTGACCCCGTAACCAGCAGGGGGCCCCAGTACTTC
>NA|TRBD1|TRBV7-8|TRBJ1-1
CASSLATGQAQRQTEAFF
TGTGCCAGCAGCTTAGCAACTGGACAGGCACAACGTCAAACTGAAGCTTTCTTT
>NA|NA|TRBV16|TRBJ1-1
CAVSGGLNTEAFF
TGTGCCGTCAGCGGGGGATTGAACACTGAAGCTTTCTTT
>NA|NA|TRBV28|TRBJ2-5
CASSLTERVVAAQYF
TGTGCCAGCAGTTTGACGGAGCGGGTCGTGGCGGCCCAGTACTTC
>NA|NA|TRBV7-2|TRBJ1-2
CASSSPPMAYGYTF
TGTGCCAGCAGCTCCCCGCCCATGGCCTATGGCTACACCTTC
>NA|NA|TRBV6-2/TRBV6-3|TRBJ1-2
CASSYSSSRAPKGYGYTF
TGTGCCAGCAGTTACTCGTCAAGCAGGGCCCCAAAAGGCTATGGCTACACCTTC
>NA|TRBD1|TRBV19|TRBJ1-6
CASSRGQGDRPLHF
TGTGCCAGTAGTAGGGGACAGGGGGATAGACCCCTCCACTTT
>NA|NA|TRBV11-2|TRBJ2-3
CASSLGGITNTQYF
TGTGCCAGCAGCTTAGGAGGTATCACGAATACGCAGTATTTT
>NA|TRBD1|TRBV11-2|TRBJ1-1
CASSPRTGETEAFF
TGTGCCAGCAGCCCGAGGACAGGGGAAACTGAAGCTTTCTTT
>NA|TRBD1|TRBV29-1|TRBJ2-7
CSVAGTGTYEQYF
TGCAGCGTCGCCGGGACAGGGACCTACGAGCAGTACTTC
>NA|NA|TRBV4-3|TRBJ1-1
CASSQEPGKDTEAFF
TGCGCCAGCAGCCAAGAGCCGGGGAAGGACACTGAAGCTTTCTTT
>NA|TRBD2|TRBV7-3|TRBJ2-3
CASSRTSGGPTDTQYF
TGTGCCAGCAGCAGGACTAGCGGGGGGCCCACAGATACGCAGTATTTT
>once|NA|TRBV6-5|TRBJ2-3
CASTGVLDTQYF
TGTGCCAGCACCGGGGTCTTAGATACGCAGTATTTT
>NA|NA|TRBV27|TRBJ2-7
CASSYVSSYEQYF
TGTGCCAGCAGTTATGTCAGCTCCTACGAGCAGTACTTC
>NA|TRBD2|TRBV11-3|TRBJ2-3
CASSSRLAEPTDTQYF
TGTGCCAGCAGCTCCCGACTAGCGGAACCCACAGATACGCAGTATTTT
>NA|NA|TRBV25-1|TRBJ2-1
CASRVRGEQFF
TGTGCCAGCAGGGTTCGCGGCGAGCAGTTCTTC
>NA|TRBD2|TRBV9|TRBJ2-1
CASSVARLAGGVGGYNEQFF
TGTGCCAGCAGCGTAGCTCGGCTAGCGGGAGGGGTCGGGGGATACAATGAGCAGTTCTTC
>NA|NA|TRBV6-5|TRBJ2-5
CASSYERTQYF
TGTGCCAGCAGTTACGAGCGGACCCAGTACTTC
>NA|NA|TRBV30|TRBJ2-7
CAWSGGEAYEQYF
TGTGCCTGGAGTGGGGGGGAGGCCTACGAGCAGTACTTC
>NA|NA|TRBV11-3|TRBJ1-1
CASSLGEGGTEAFF
TGTGCCAGCAGCTTAGGGGAGGGGGGCACTGAAGCTTTCTTT
>NA|TRBD2|TRBV19|TRBJ2-3
CASSIAGGGSDTQYF
TGTGCCAGTAGTATCGCGGGGGGAGGTTCAGATACGCAGTATTTT
>NA|TRBD1|TRBV7-9|TRBJ1-2
CVGSRGHYGYTF
TGTGTTGGGAGCAGGGGGCACTATGGCTACACCTTC
>NA|NA|TRBV7-2|TRBJ1-1
CASSPRPGTEAFF
TGTGCCAGCAGCCCTAGGCCCGGCACTGAAGCTTTCTTT
>NA|TRBD2|TRBV27|TRBJ2-3
CASSFGLAGDTQYF
TGTGCCAGCAGTTTCGGACTAGCGGGAGATACGCAGTATTTT
>once|TRBD1|TRBV6-8|TRBJ2-5
CASNYSGQGGQETQYF
TGTGCCAGCAACTATAGCGGACAGGGTGGGCAAGAGACCCAGTACTTC
>NA|NA|TRBV30|TRBJ1-4
CAWNQGNEKLFF
TGTGCCTGGAATCAGGGGAATGAAAAACTGTTTTTT
>NA|TRBD2|TRBV7-2|TRBJ2-3
CASSDPGLVTDTQYF
TGTGCCAGCAGCGACCCGGGACTAGTTACCGATACGCAGTATTTT
>NA|TRBD2|TRBV19|TRBJ2-5
CATRLAGRETQYF
TGTGCCACTCGACTAGCGGGGCGGGAGACCCAGTACTTC
>NA|NA|TRBV28|TRBJ2-7
CASSPTRGSYEQYF
TGTGCCAGCAGCCCAACCAGGGGCAGCTACGAGCAGTACTTC
>NA|NA|TRBV3-1/TRBV3-2|TRBJ1-5
CASSPRTQGRNQPQHF
TGTGCCAGCAGCCCAAGAACACAGGGTCGAAATCAGCCCCAGCATTTT
>NA|TRBD2|TRBV30|TRBJ2-7
CAWSSGAGGTYEQYF
TGTGCCTGGAGCAGTGGAGCGGGAGGTACCTACGAGCAGTACTTC
>NA|NA|TRBV5-1|TRBJ1-3
CASSPRGEGGLSGNTIYF
TGCGCCAGCAGCCCCCGTGGGGAGGGCGGCCTCTCTGGAAACACCATATATTTT
>NA|NA|TRBV9|TRBJ2-7
CASSVVQSDGEQYF
TGTGCCAGCAGCGTAGTACAGTCCGATGGGGAGCAGTACTTC
>NA|TRBD1|TRBV7-2|TRBJ1-3
CATISPTGNGNTIYF
TGTGCCACCATCAGCCCGACAGGGAACGGAAACACCATATATTTT
>NA|NA|TRBV4-2|TRBJ2-5
CASSQVVGEGETQYF
TGTGCCAGCAGCCAAGTAGTCGGGGAAGGGGAGACCCAGTACTTC
>NA|TRBD1|TRBV5-8|TRBJ1-2
CASSLSGQGGMRNGYTF
TGTGCCAGCAGCTTGTCTGGACAGGGGGGAATGAGAAATGGCTACACCTTC
>NA|TRBD1|TRBV12-3/TRBV12-4|TRBJ1-5
CASKGTVNQPQHF
TGTGCCAGCAAAGGGACAGTCAATCAGCCCCAGCATTTT
>few|TRBD1|TRBV2|TRBJ1-2
CASSRQGSTGGYTF
TGTGCCAGCAGCCGACAGGGGAGCACCGGTGGCTACACCTTC
>NA|NA|TRBV7-9|TRBJ2-5
CASSLAGAEETQYF
TGTGCCAGCAGCTTAGCGGGAGCTGAAGAGACCCAGTACTTC
>NA|NA|TRBV19|TRBJ1-4
CASRTTGPTNEKLFF
TGTGCCAGTAGGACGACAGGACCAACTAATGAAAAACTGTTTTTT
>few|TRBD1|TRBV5-1|TRBJ1-6
CASSMGQDNSPLHF
TGCGCCAGCAGCATGGGACAGGATAATTCACCCCTCCACTTT
>NA|NA|TRBV11-1|TRBJ1-5
CASSIQVHQPQHF
TGTGCCAGCAGCATACAAGTACATCAGCCCCAGCATTTT
>NA|TRBD1|TRBV7-6|TRBJ2-5
CASSFPLTGDGEETQYF
TGTGCCAGCAGCTTCCCCTTGACAGGGGATGGCGAAGAGACCCAGTACTTC
>NA|TRBD2|TRBV7-9|TRBJ2-7
CASSAPGLAGSYEQYF
TGTGCCAGCAGTGCCCCGGGACTAGCGGGTTCCTACGAGCAGTACTTC
>NA|TRBD1|TRBV30|TRBJ1-1
CAWGGQENTEAFF
TGTGCCTGGGGGGGACAGGAGAACACTGAAGCTTTCTTT